The entry below describes one T cell receptor (beta chain). Its target antigen remains unknown. No much larger clonotype is one base removed from it; base qualities were not supplied. Germline trimming amounts to 6 bases on V and 13 bases on J, with 10 as the count of junction bases outside the gene matches. The CDR3 measures 12 amino acids from cysteine to phenylalanine. Just CDR3 DNA is preserved here, 36 bases in frame from base 1. Looking up the germline V gene (reference sequence) yields CDR1 DFQATT and CDR2 SNEGSKA. To prepare the library, PCR was applied. Sequencing was carried out with an Illumina HiSeq 2500. To reduce PCR and sequencing biases, unique molecular identifiers were built into the TCR beta cDNA libraries. Every 1 to 10 million input T cells yielded 500,000 or so cDNA molecules, meaning each molecule approximated one T cell. The patient libraries were prepared and sequenced using the same protocol as the earlier healthy control dataset. Within a given batch, samples were prepared together, multiplexed and sequenced on the same HiSeq lane. For the original study's pipeline: MIGEC was used to process the raw barcoded reads, and molecular identifier groups with only a single read were discarded before consensus assembly and CDR3 extraction. VDJtools was used for post-analysis of the clonotype tables, with diversity normalized by down-sampling every dataset to the smallest sample size. Repertoire overlap clustering matched CDR3 amino acid but not nucleotide sequences to correct batch-related cross-sample contamination. TCRdb redid the processing of the public reads, applying fastp at Q25 and MiXCR, and retained in-frame beta chains. Identical CDR3 protein sequences are pooled into one entry, listed with their most common genes and DNA. The V and J calls and clone size are TCRdb's, not the authors'. This sample holds fewer than 850,000 distinct CDR3 sequences; about 27% were observed only once. Approximately 0.6% of the sample lies in the top ten.

This entry belongs to a study of post-analysis software for immune sequencing data (dated by TCRdb to between 2015 and 2017). Background for the entire study: Recorded disease courses included relapsing-remitting, secondary progressive and progressive-relapsing multiple sclerosis, with some patients lacking subtype annotation. Patient repertoires were compared against roughly 12 previously published healthy control repertoires from donors aged about 6 to 25 years. A subset of samples was prepared in parallel using single-end sample barcoding, then pooled and co-amplified after Illumina adapter ligation.

To demonstrate the VDJtools post-analysis software, the study profiled TCR beta repertoires from the peripheral blood of 10 to 15 young patients with multiple sclerosis. The multiple sclerosis patients were children and adolescents ranging in age from 6 to 15 years. Findings and caveats that apply to the study as a whole: The multiple sclerosis patient group was slightly younger than the control group. Significantly lower normalized Chao1 diversity was found in multiple sclerosis patients than in controls, suggesting substantial peripheral T-cell clonal expansion. Significantly higher frequencies in patients than in controls were found for a few TRBV segments, including TRBV5-6, TRBV5-1 and TRBV20-1. Direct clustering with F measure revealed strong co-clustering of samples prepared in the same batch, which led to a batch-effect correction.

The chain is assembled from TRBV20-1 and TRBJ2-2, with TRBD2 matching 8 junction bases. The material sequenced was blood. The source of this sequence is a girl between 10 and 17 years old with multiple sclerosis. CDR3 loop: CSAREGGSVLFF. The DNA sequence is given as TGCAGTGCCCGGGAGGGGGGCAGCGTGCTGTTTTTT.